The 10 T cell receptor beta chains reported below all come from one sample, sequenced in a study of read filtering for tumor transcriptome and immune sequencing. This library used approximately 370 ng RNA and molecular barcoded adaptors spanning alpha/delta and beta/gamma chains. MiXCR, applied by TCRdb to the reads, yields one record per CDR3 protein. Among under 60,000 distinct CDR3 sequences, roughly a fifth were seen once, and the ten largest hold 15% to 19%. Source material: a population of CD138-negative cells sorted from bone marrow. These receptors were collected from a donor aged 40 or older with multiple myeloma.

This clonotype appeared many times. V and J are TRBV4-3 and TRBJ1-2; D is unclear. Between the trimmed V and J ends, which lost 1 base and 7 bases, there was a span of 16 bases. CDR1 and CDR2 (germline): LGHNA, YSLEER. There are 15 residues in the CDR3. The CDR3 sequence: CASSQGASPHGGYTF. The CDR3 DNA reads as TGCGCCAGCAGCCAAGGGGCCTCCCCACACGGTGGCTACACCTTC.

Notes on this clonotype: This may be a read error, as it is one base from a much larger clone. A read error is likely, as this CDR3 ends without the conserved phenylalanine or tryptophan. The chain has TRBV4-2 and TRBJ1-4; no firm D call. This CDR3 has 15 amino acids. CDR1 LGHNA and CDR2 YNFKEQ come from the germline V gene. Trimming took 1 base from V and 5 from J, leaving 11 bases between them. CDR3 protein: CASSQGGSLNEKLFL. As DNA, the CDR3 is TGTGCCAGCAGCCAAGGGGGATCCTTAAATGAAAAACTGTTTCTT.

Worth noting for this clonotype: Possible read error: a much larger clone is one base away. The chain joins TRBV18 to TRBJ2-1, with TRBD2 matching 7 bases. The germline V gene has CDR1 KGHSH and CDR2 LQKENI. The CDR3 consists of 14 residues. The CDR3 spells CAGSPGTIDNEQFF. DNA for the CDR3: TGTGCCGGCTCACCCGGGACTATAGACAATGAGCAGTTCTTC.

By frequency in the sample, this clonotype is medium-sized. This chain joins TRBV6-1 and TRBJ2-1; a weak D match, TRBD2 (5 bases). The CDR3 has 13 amino acids. Trimming removed 5 bases at V and 10 bases at J, with 15 bases between. From germline, CDR1 is MNHNS and CDR2 SASEGT. CDR3 region: CASSSTPSREQFF. The CDR3 region has the DNA TGTGCCAGCAGTTCTACTCCTAGCAGGGAGCAGTTCTTC.

With respect to this clonotype: Here the CDR3 omits its conserved ending phenylalanine or tryptophan, so a read error is the likely source. The CDR3 DNA sequence: TGTGCCAGCTGTTTGAGGGCAGGGCTGGACGAGCAGTACCTC. It is translated as CASCLRAGLDEQYL. The rearrangement links TRBV12-3 or TRBV12-4 to TRBJ2-7; D possibly matches TRBD1 or TRBD2 (5 bases each). This CDR3 region has 14 residues.

This clonotype came up many times. This rearrangement joins TRBV19 to TRBJ2-3; 10 bases are shared with TRBD2. Germline CDR1 LNHDA, CDR2 SQIVND (reference sequence). J lost 4 bases, V lost 9 bases, and 4 bases had no gene match. The length of the CDR3 is 13 residues. The CDR3 nucleotides read TGTGCCAGCGGACTAGCGGCCCCAGATACGCAGTATTTT. Amino acids: CASGLAAPDTQYF.

This clonotype has ten or more counts. This chain joins TRBV3-1 and TRBJ2-1, with TRBD2 identical over 10 bases. This CDR3 contains 17 residues. CDR1 LGHDT and CDR2 YNNKEL come from the germline V gene (reference sequence). V gave up 2 bases and J gave up 7 bases; unmatched junction bases: 11. For the CDR3, the DNA is TGTGCCAGCAGCCAAAGAAGAGAGGTAGCGGGGGGTAATGAGCAGTTCTTC. Translating it yields CASSQRREVAGGNEQFF.

This clonotype was seen many times. The rearrangement links TRBV7-3 to TRBJ2-2, with 12 bases aligning to TRBD2. The germline gives CDR1 SGHTA, CDR2 FQGTGA. With 3 bases clipped from V and 6 bases from J, the junction kept 5 bases outside the gene matches. The CDR3 consists of 16 residues. CDR3 DNA sequence: TGTGCCAGCAGCTTGGCTAGCGGGAGGGCCTCCGGGGAGCTGTTTTTT. This codes for CASSLASGRASGELFF.

This clonotype appeared many times. V is TRBV30 and J is TRBJ1-1; D remains unclear. Trimming took 4 bases from V and 0 from J, leaving 18 bases between them. The CDR3 runs 16 residues. From germline, CDR1 is GTSNPN and CDR2 SVGIG (reference sequence). The CDR3 loop reads CAWTFPLPRMNTEAFF. CDR3 nucleotides: TGTGCCTGGACCTTCCCCCTCCCCAGGATGAACACTGAAGCTTTCTTT.

A note on this clonotype: A much bigger clone sits one base away, suggesting this may be a read error. The V gene is TRBV7-2, the J gene TRBJ2-3; tentative D call: TRBD1 (5 bases). Germline values: CDR1 SGHTA, CDR2 FQGNSA. There are 14 residues in the CDR3. The CDR3 DNA reads as TGTTCCAGCAGCTTACAGGCACCCACAGATACGCAGTATTTT. This encodes CSSSLQAPTDTQYF. The full variable domain, its missing parts supplied by reference TRBV7-2 and TRBJ2-3, is GAGVSQSPSNKVTEKGKDVELRCDPISGHTALYWYRQSLGQGLEFLIYFQGNSAPDKSGLPSDRFSAERTGGSVSTLTIQRTQQEDSAVYLCSSSLQAPTDTQYFGPGTRLTVL.